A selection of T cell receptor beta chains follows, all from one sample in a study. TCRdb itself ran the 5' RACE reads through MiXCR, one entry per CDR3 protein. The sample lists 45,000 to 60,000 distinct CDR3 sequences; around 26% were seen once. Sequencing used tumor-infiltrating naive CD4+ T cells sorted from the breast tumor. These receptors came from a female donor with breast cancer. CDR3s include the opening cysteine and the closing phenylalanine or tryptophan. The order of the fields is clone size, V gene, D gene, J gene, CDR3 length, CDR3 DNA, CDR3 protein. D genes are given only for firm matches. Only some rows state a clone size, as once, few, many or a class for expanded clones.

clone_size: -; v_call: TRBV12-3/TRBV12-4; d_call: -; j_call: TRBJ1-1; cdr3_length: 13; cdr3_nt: TGTGCCAGCAGAACTGACAGACACACTGAAGCTTTCTTT; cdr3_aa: CASRTDRHTEAFF
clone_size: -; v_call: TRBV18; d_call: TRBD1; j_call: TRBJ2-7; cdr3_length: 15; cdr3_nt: TGTGCCAGCTCAGTAGGGGGCATTCGGTCCTACGAGCAGTACTTC; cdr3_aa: CASSVGGIRSYEQYF
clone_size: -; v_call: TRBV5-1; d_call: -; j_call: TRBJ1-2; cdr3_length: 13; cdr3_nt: TGCGCCAGCAGCTTGGGATCGGTCTATGGCTACACCTTC; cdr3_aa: CASSLGSVYGYTF
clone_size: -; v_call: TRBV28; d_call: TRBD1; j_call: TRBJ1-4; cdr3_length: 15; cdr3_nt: TGTGCCAGCAGGACCCTACAGGGGGCGGATGAAAAACTGTTTTTT; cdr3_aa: CASRTLQGADEKLFF
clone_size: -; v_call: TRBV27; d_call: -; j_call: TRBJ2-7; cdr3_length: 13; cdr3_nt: TGTGCCAGCAGTTTAGGCACCCCCTACGAGCAGTACTTC; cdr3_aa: CASSLGTPYEQYF
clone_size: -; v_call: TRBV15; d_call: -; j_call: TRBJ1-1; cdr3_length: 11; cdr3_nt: TGTGCCACCAGCAGAGATGCGGAAGCTTTCTTT; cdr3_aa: CATSRDAEAFF
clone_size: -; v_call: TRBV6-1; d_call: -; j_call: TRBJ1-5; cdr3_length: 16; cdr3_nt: TGTGCCAGCAGTGAAGCGCGTAGGACGGGCAATCAGCCCCAGCATTTT; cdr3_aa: CASSEARRTGNQPQHF
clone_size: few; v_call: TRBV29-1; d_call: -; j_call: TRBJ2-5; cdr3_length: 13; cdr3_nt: TGCAGCGTTCCCTCTGACACTCGCGGGTCCCAGTACTTC; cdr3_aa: CSVPSDTRGSQYF
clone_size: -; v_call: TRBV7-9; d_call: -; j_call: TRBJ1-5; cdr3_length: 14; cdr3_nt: TGTGCCAGCAGAGACACAGGATCGCCTCAGCCCCAGCATTTT; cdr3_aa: CASRDTGSPQPQHF
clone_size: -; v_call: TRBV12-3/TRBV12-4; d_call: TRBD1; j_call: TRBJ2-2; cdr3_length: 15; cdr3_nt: TGTGCCAGCAGTGGGACAGGGGGCTTAGGAGGGGAGCTGTTTTTT; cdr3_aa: CASSGTGGLGGELFF
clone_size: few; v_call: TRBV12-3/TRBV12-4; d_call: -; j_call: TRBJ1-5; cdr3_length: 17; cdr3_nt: TGTGCCAGCACCACAAGGGTACCCGGGCTAATTGGTCAGCCCCAGCATTTT; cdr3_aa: CASTTRVPGLIGQPQHF
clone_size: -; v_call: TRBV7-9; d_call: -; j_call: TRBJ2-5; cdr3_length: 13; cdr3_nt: TGTGCCAGCAGCCTGGACAATCAAGAGACCCAGTACTTC; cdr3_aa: CASSLDNQETQYF
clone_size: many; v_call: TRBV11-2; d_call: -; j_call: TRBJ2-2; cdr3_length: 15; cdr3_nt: TGTGCCAGCAGCTCCACAGGGCCCAACACCGGGGAGCTGTTTTTT; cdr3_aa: CASSSTGPNTGELFF
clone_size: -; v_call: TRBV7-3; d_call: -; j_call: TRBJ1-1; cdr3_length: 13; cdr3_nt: TGTGCCAGCAGCGTCCAGAGGAACACTGAAGCTTTCTTT; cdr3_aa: CASSVQRNTEAFF
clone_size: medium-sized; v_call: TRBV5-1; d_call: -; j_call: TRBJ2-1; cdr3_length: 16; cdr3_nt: TGCGCCAGCAGCCAGGGGGGGCAGGGGACGTTCGATGAGCAGTTCTTC; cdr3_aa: CASSQGGQGTFDEQFF
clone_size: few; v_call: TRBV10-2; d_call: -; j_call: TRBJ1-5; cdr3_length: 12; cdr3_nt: TGCGCCAGCCGGGAGCCTAATCAGCCCCAGCATTTT; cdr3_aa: CASREPNQPQHF
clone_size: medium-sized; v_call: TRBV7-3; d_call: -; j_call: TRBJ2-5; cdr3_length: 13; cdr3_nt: TGTGCCAGCAGCTGGGCGAGGGGGGAGACCCAGTACTTC; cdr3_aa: CASSWARGETQYF
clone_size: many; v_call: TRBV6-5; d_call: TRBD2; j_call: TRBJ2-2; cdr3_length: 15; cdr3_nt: TGTGCCAGCAGCCCCCCGGGGGGTCGGACCGGGGAGCTGTTTTTT; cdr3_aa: CASSPPGGRTGELFF
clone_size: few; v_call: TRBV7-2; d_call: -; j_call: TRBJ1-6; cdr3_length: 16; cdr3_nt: TGTGCCAGCAGCTTAGCGCTGAGCTCCTATAATTCACCCCTCCACTTT; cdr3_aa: CASSLALSSYNSPLHF
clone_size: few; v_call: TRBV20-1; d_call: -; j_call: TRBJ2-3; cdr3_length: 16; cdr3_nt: TGCAGTGCTAGTCCTGCCGCGCTGGAAGGGACAGATACGCAGTATTTT; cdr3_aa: CSASPAALEGTDTQYF
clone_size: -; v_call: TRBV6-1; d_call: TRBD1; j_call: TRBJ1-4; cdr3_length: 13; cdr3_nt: TGTGCCAGCAGCGGACAGGGAGTTGAAAAACTGTTTTTT; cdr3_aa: CASSGQGVEKLFF
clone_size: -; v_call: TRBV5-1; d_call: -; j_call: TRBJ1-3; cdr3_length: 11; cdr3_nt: TGCGCCAGCAGCCTAGGAAACACCTTATATTTT; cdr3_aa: CASSLGNTLYF
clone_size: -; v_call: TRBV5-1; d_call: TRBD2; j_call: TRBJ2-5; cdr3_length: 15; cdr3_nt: TGCGCCAGCAGCGAGGTAGCGGGGGGGCAAGAGACCCAGTACTTC; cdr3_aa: CASSEVAGGQETQYF
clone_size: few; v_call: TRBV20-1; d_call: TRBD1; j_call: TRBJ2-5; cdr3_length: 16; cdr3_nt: TGCAGTGCTGTTAACCCGGGACAGGGAGAATTGGAGACCCAGTACTTC; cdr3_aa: CSAVNPGQGELETQYF
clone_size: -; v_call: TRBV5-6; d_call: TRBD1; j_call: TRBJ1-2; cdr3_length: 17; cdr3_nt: TGTGCCAGCAGCTCCCTCTCTCTCCTGACAGGGGGCATTGGCTACACCTTC; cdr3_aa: CASSSLSLLTGGIGYTF
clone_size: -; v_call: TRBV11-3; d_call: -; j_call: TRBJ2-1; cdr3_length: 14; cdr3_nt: TGTGCCAGCAGCTTACAGGGGTCCTACAATGAGCAGTTCTTC; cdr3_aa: CASSLQGSYNEQFF
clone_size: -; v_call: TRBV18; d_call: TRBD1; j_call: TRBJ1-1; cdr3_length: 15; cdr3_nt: TGTGCCAGCTCTCCAGAACAGGGGATGAACACTGAAGCTTTCTTT; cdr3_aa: CASSPEQGMNTEAFF
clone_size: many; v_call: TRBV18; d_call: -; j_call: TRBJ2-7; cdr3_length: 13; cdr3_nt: TGTGCCAGCTCACCGGGCAGTGGCAACGAGCAGTACTTC; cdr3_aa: CASSPGSGNEQYF
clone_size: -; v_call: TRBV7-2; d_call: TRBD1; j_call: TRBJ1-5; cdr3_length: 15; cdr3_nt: TGTGCCAGCACTGTGACAGGGGGCACCAATCAGCCCCAGCATTTT; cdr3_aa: CASTVTGGTNQPQHF
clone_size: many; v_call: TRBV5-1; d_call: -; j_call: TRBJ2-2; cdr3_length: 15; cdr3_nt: TGCGCCAGCAGCTTGCCCACAGCGAACACCGGGGAGCTGTTTTTT; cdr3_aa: CASSLPTANTGELFF
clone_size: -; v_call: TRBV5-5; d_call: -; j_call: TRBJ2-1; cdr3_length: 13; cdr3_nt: TGTGCCAGCAACCCTCCTCTGCACAATGAGCAGTTCTTC; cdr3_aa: CASNPPLHNEQFF
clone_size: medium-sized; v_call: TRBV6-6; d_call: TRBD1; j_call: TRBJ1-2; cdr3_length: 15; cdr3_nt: TGTGCCAGCAGTTCCGGGACAGAATTTAACTATGGCTACACCTTC; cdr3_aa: CASSSGTEFNYGYTF
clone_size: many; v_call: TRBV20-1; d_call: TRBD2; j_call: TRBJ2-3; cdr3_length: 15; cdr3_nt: TGCAGTGCTCTATCGACTAGCAGTAACACAGATACGCAGTATTTT; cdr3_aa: CSALSTSSNTDTQYF
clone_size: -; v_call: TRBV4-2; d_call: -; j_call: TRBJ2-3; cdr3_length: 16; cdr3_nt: TGTGCCAGCAGCCAAGATGTGGGGGGACTCACAGATACGCAGTATTTT; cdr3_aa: CASSQDVGGLTDTQYF
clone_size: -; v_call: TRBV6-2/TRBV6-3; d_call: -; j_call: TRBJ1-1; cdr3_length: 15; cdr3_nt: TGTGCCAGCAGTTACCAACAGCAGATGAACACTGAAGCTTTCTTT; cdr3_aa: CASSYQQQMNTEAFF
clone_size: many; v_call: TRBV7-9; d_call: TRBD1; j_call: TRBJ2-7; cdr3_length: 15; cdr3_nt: TGTGCCAGCAGCCCCAGGACAGGGAAGGGATACGAGCAGTACTTC; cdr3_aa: CASSPRTGKGYEQYF
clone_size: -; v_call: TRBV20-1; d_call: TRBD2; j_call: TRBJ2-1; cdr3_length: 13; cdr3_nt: TGCAGTGCTAGCCATGCGCTAGCGGGAGAGGAGTTCTTC; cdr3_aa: CSASHALAGEEFF
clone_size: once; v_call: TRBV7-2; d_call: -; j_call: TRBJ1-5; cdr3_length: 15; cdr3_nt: TGTGCCAGCAGCTTAGCGTCGCAGAACTATCAGCCCCAGCATTTT; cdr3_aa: CASSLASQNYQPQHF
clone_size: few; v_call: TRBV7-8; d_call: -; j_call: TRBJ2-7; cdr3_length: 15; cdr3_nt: TGTGCCAGCAGCCTCGACGCTCCGGGGGAAGGCGAGCAGTACTTC; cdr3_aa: CASSLDAPGEGEQYF
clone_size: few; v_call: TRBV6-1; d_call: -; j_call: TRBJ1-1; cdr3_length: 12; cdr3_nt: TGTGCCAGCAGTGAAGGGATCACTGAAGCTTTCTTT; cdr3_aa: CASSEGITEAFF
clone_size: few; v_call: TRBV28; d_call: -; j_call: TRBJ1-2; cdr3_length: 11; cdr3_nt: TGTGCCAATAGAGATAACTATGGCTACACCTTC; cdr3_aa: CANRDNYGYTF
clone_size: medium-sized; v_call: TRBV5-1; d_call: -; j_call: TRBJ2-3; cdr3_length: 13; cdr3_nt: TGCGCCAGCAGCTTGGACGGCACAGATACGCAGTATTTT; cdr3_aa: CASSLDGTDTQYF
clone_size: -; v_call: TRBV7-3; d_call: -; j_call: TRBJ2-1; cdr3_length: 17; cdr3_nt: TGTGCCAGCAGCTTAACGGGGTCCGGGACACTAACGAATGAGCAGTTCTTC; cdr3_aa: CASSLTGSGTLTNEQFF
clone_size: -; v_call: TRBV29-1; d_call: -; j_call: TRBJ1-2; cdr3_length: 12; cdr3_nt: TGCAGCGTTGTGAGGGGGTACGATGGCTACACCTTC; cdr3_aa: CSVVRGYDGYTF